This T cell receptor (beta chain) comes out of a study of response to subunit inactivated influenza vaccine. TCRdb reprocessed the RT-PCR reads with MiXCR, giving one entry per CDR3 protein. This table holds hundreds of thousands of distinct CDR3 sequences, less than 8% found once. Study observations and caveats: That few new T cells are recruited by each seasonal influenza vaccination was the authors' suggestion.

This clonotype turned up a few times. The antigen is undetermined. This receptor was obtained from a man aged 45 to 75 who received an inactivated influenza vaccine. Sequenced material: PBMCs from blood, taken less than 30 months after vaccination.

The CDR3 DNA sequence: TGCGCCAGCAGTGAGTCGTTATCTCAGCCCCAGCATTTT. Translation: CASSESLSQPQHF. V gene TRBV10-1 combines with J gene TRBJ1-5; D gene unclear. The V end lost 0 bases, the J end lost 6 bases, and 6 bases lay between the germline ends. This CDR3 contains 13 residues. Per germline, CDR1 WNHNN and CDR2 SYGVQD (reference sequence).